The 20 T cell receptor beta chains listed next were all sequenced from one sample in a study of T cells in Graves' hyperthyroidism and ophthalmopathy. It was RNA transcripts that yielded the amplified TCR beta CDR3 regions. The HTBI primer set drove a first-round RT-PCR of the TCR CDR3. TCRdb reprocessed the multiplex PCR reads via MiXCR and lists one record per CDR3 protein. The sample yields 490,000 or so distinct CDR3 sequences, just under 20% seen once. Sequencing was carried out using blood. These receptors all stem from a man in his forties with Graves' ophthalmopathy.

This clonotype was recorded at least ten times. The chain is built from TRBV2 and TRBJ1-1; D may be TRBD1 (6 bases). CDR3 length equals 13 residues. Germline assignment: CDR1 SNHLY and CDR2 FYNNEI. Trimming stripped 7 bases from V and 1 base from J, with 10 bases between. The CDR3 reads CASTGTRNTEAFF. In DNA form, the CDR3 reads TGTGCCAGCACCGGGACACGGAACACTGAAGCTTTCTTT.

This clonotype was observed once. The rearrangement uses TRBV7-2 and TRBJ2-7, with D perhaps TRBD2 (7 bases). The CDR3 has 13 residues. V was trimmed by 2 bases and J by 6 bases, leaving 11 bases between them. Germline values: CDR1 SGHTA, CDR2 FQGNSA. In DNA form, the CDR3 reads TGTGCCAGCAGCTTAAGGGGGGGGAGCGAGCAGTACTTC. Its translation: CASSLRGGSEQYF. The entire variable domain, with the rest obtained from reference TRBV7-2 and TRBJ2-7, is as follows: GAGVSQSPSNKVTEKGKDVELRCDPISGHTALYWYRQSLGQGLEFLIYFQGNSAPDKSGLPSDRFSAERTGGSVSTLTIQRTQQEDSAVYLCASSLRGGSEQYFGPGTRLTVT.

This rearrangement joins TRBV5-1 to TRBJ2-5, with 7 nucleotides matching TRBD1. J was trimmed by 2 bases and V by 4 bases; bases with no gene match: 8. This CDR3 comprises 15 residues. Per germline, CDR1 SGHRS and CDR2 YFSETQ. The CDR3 is CASSPIGTAQETQYF. The CDR3 region has the DNA TGCGCCAGCAGCCCTATCGGGACAGCTCAAGAGACCCAGTACTTC.

V and J are TRBV30 and TRBJ1-6; D gene uncertain. Germline lookup yields CDR1 GTSNPN and CDR2 SVGIG (reference sequence). The CDR3 covers 13 residues. The V end lost 8 bases, the J end lost 9 bases, and 17 bases lay between the germline ends. CDR3 sequence (DNA): TGTGCCGGCCATGTCGGGAGAACTTCACCCCTCCACTTT. Protein product: CAGHVGRTSPLHF. The entire variable domain, with the rest obtained from reference TRBV30 and TRBJ1-6, is as follows: SQTIHQWPATLVQPVGSPLSLECTVEGTSNPNLYWYRQAAGRGLQLLFYSVGIGQISSEVPQNLSASRPQDRQFILSSKKLLLSDSGFYLCAGHVGRTSPLHFGNGTRLTVT.

This clonotype was seen repeatedly, ten times or more. The rearrangement uses TRBV7-2 and TRBJ2-7; D might be TRBD2 (5 bases). Germline V gives CDR1 SGHTA, CDR2 FQGNSA. V was trimmed by 1 base and J by 3 bases, leaving 10 bases between them. CDR3 length equals 14 residues. CDR3 sequence reads: CASSLGGGFYEQYF. The CDR3 DNA reads TGTGCCAGCAGCTTAGGCGGCGGGTTCTACGAGCAGTACTTC.

This chain links TRBV4-1 with TRBJ1-5; D is unclear. The V end was cut by 0 bases, the J end by 6 bases, with 12 bases between. The CDR3 loop spans 15 amino acids. The germline V gene has CDR1 MGHRA and CDR2 YSYEKL. CDR3 sequence (DNA): TGCGCCAGCAGCCAAGACCCCGGGAGGTCTCAGCCCCAGCATTTT. Amino acid sequence: CASSQDPGRSQPQHF.

This clonotype was seen only a few times. The chain couples TRBV20-1 to TRBJ1-2, with 8 bases lining up with TRBD1. The length of the CDR3 is 15 residues. V dropped 1 base and J dropped 4; count of bases not matched to a gene: 8. Looked up from germline, CDR1 is DFQATT and CDR2 is SNEGSKA (reference sequence). The CDR3 region is CSARGEDRVSYGYTF. The CDR3, as DNA: TGCAGTGCTAGAGGCGAGGACAGGGTGAGCTATGGCTACACCTTC.

Notes on this clonotype: This sequence may be a read error, since a much larger clone differs from it by one base. This chain joins TRBV11-2 and TRBJ2-1; D is unclear. The CDR3 is 13 amino acids. Germline V gives CDR1 SGHAT, CDR2 FQNNGV. The ends were cut back, 2 bases at V and 4 bases at J, with 6 bases in the middle. The CDR3 reads CASSLPEYNEQFF. CDR3 coding DNA: TGTGCCAGCAGCTTACCGGAATACAATGAGCAGTTCTTC.

In this sample, this clonotype turned up many times. The rearrangement joins TRBV6-1 to TRBJ2-1, with 7 bases fitting TRBD2. Per the germline V gene, CDR1 is MNHNS and CDR2 is SASEGT. The CDR3 sequence is 16 residues long. V lost 5 bases, J lost 3 bases, and 10 bases stayed unmatched. CDR3: CASSLHAGTNYNEQFF. Written as DNA, the CDR3 is TGTGCCAGCAGTCTACACGCCGGGACTAACTACAATGAGCAGTTCTTC.

The rearrangement joins TRBV9 to TRBJ2-1; perhaps D is TRBD1 or TRBD2 (5 bases each). V dropped 4 bases and J dropped 9 bases, with 20 bases sitting between them. The CDR3 totals 15 residues. CDR1 SGDLS and CDR2 YYNGEE come from the germline V gene. CDR3 amino acids: CASSPRGQVSSEQFF. The CDR3 DNA is TGTGCCAGCAGCCCCCGGGGCCAGGTCTCGAGTGAGCAGTTCTTC.

The chain uses TRBV9 and TRBJ2-1; 7 bases align to TRBD2. Per germline, CDR1 SGDLS and CDR2 YYNGEE. V was pared by 2 bases and J by 4 bases, with 6 bases of the junction left unmatched. The CDR3 sequence is 15 residues long. CDR3 bases: TGTGCCAGCAGCGTGGGCCCGGGACTATACAATGAGCAGTTCTTC. Residues: CASSVGPGLYNEQFF. The whole variable domain, filled in from reference TRBV9 and TRBJ2-1, reads DSGVTQTPKHLITATGQRVTLRCSPRSGDLSVYWYQQSLDQGLQFLIQYYNGEERAKGNILERFSAQQFPDLHSELNLSSLELGDSALYFCASSVGPGLYNEQFFGPGTRLTVL.

The CDR3 DNA sequence: TGTGCCAGCAGAACAGGGAACTCCTACGAGCAGTACTTC. Translation gives CASRTGNSYEQYF. This chain uses TRBV27 with TRBJ2-7; TRBD1 might be the D (6 bases). The V and J ends lost 6 bases and 0 bases respectively, with 9 bases between them. Germline assignment: CDR1 MNHEY and CDR2 SMNVEV (reference sequence). This CDR3 contains 13 residues.

This clonotype was found a few times. This rearrangement joins TRBV20-1 to TRBJ2-1; D possibly corresponds to TRBD2 (7 bases). CDR3 size: 15 residues. V was pared by 0 bases and J by 9 bases, with 18 bases between. Looked up from germline, CDR1 is DFQATT and CDR2 is SNEGSKA (reference sequence). The CDR3 reads CSARDLRGGLVEQFF. DNA of the CDR3: TGCAGTGCTAGAGATTTGAGGGGGGGCCTCGTTGAGCAGTTCTTC.

This chain uses TRBV24-1 with TRBJ2-4, with 7 bases matching TRBD1. The ends lost 5 bases at V and 1 base at J; junction bases unmatched: 4. Germline CDR1 is KGHDR and CDR2 is SFDVKD. The CDR3 extends over 15 amino acids. The CDR3 DNA follows: TGTGCCACCAGTGGAGGGGGCAAGGCCAAAAACATTCAGTACTTC. This encodes CATSGGGKAKNIQYF.

In this sample, this clonotype turned up a few times. The chain joins TRBV7-8 to TRBJ2-7, with TRBD2 matching over 10 bases. Germline values: CDR1 SGHVS, CDR2 FQNEAQ. The CDR3 covers 18 residues. Trimming cost V 5 bases and J 2 bases; bases outside gene matches: 15. The CDR3 loop is CASSPAVLAGVKAYEQYF. In nucleotides, the CDR3 is TGTGCCAGCAGCCCAGCGGTTCTAGCGGGGGTGAAGGCCTACGAGCAGTACTTC. The whole variable domain, filled in from reference TRBV7-8 and TRBJ2-7, reads GAGVSQSPRYKVAKRGQDVALRCDPISGHVSLFWYQQALGQGPEFLTYFQNEAQLDKSGLPSDRFFAERPEGSVSTLKIQRTQQEDSAVYLCASSPAVLAGVKAYEQYFGPGTRLTVT.

The table lists this clonotype with a few counts. The CDR3 sequence: CASSSAALGGGELFF. As DNA, the CDR3 is TGTGCCAGCAGTTCGGCAGCGCTCGGGGGCGGGGAGCTGTTTTTT. The gene calls are TRBV27 and TRBJ2-2, with D perhaps matching TRBD2 (6 bases). In germline, CDR1 is MNHEY, CDR2 SMNVEV (reference sequence). The CDR3 runs to 15 residues. V was clipped by 4 bases and J by 7 bases, with 16 bases between them.

This clonotype showed up many times. The chain has TRBV20-1 and TRBJ2-3; 8 bases fit TRBD2. This CDR3 spans 13 amino acids. Germline lookup yields CDR1 DFQATT and CDR2 SNEGSKA (reference sequence). Losses at the gene ends were 3 bases for V and 6 bases for J; bases not matched to a gene: 5. CDR3 coding DNA: TGCAGTGCTAGGATACCGGGAGGGGATACGCAGTATTTT. It yields the protein CSARIPGGDTQYF.

In its sample, this clonotype was seen many times. This chain joins TRBV30 and TRBJ2-1; perhaps TRBD2 as D (5 bases). Trimming stripped 2 bases from V and 0 bases from J, with 11 bases between. Germline V lookup: CDR1 GTSNPN, CDR2 SVGIG (reference sequence). There are 15 residues in the CDR3. The CDR3 region is CAWSPLAYSYNEQFF. The CDR3 DNA is TGTGCCTGGAGTCCCCTAGCTTACTCCTACAATGAGCAGTTCTTC.

This clonotype appeared a few times. J is TRBJ2-3 and V is TRBV29-1, with 13 bases fitting TRBD2. There are 14 residues in the CDR3. Germline V CDR1 and CDR2: SQVTM, ANQGSEA. The V segment lost 8 bases and the J segment 2 bases; nucleotides outside the gene matches: 4. The DNA of the CDR3 is TGCAGCTCGGGACTAGCGGGGTTCACAGATACGCAGTATTTT. Protein: CSSGLAGFTDTQYF.

A few counts support this clonotype. The chain recombines TRBV9 with TRBJ2-4; either TRBD1 or TRBD2 may supply D (6 bases each). Germline CDR1 SGDLS, CDR2 YYNGEE. There are 16 residues in the CDR3. V shed 3 bases and J shed 0 bases, with 13 bases lying between them. The CDR3 reads CASSEGGLLAKNIQYF. DNA of the CDR3: TGTGCCAGCAGCGAGGGGGGCCTGCTAGCCAAAAACATTCAGTACTTC.